This T cell receptor beta chain was found in a study of blood T cell repertoires in COVID-19. V lost 1 base and J lost 1; bases outside the gene matches: 5. The germline V gene has CDR1 SEHNR and CDR2 FQNEAQ (reference sequence). The CDR3 sequence is 16 residues long. Data came from immunoSEQ multiplex PCR; TCRdb stores just in-frame clones and leaves some out. The table lists roughly 300,000 clones, 85% of them singletons. This receptor was obtained from a human donor in a cohort sampled during active COVID-19. The chain couples TRBV7-9 to TRBJ1-1, with 8 bases that match TRBD1. Input material: peripheral blood. CDR3 loop: CASSLVTGGSNTEAFF. Here the CDR3 DNA reads TGTGCCAGCAGCTTAGTCACAGGGGGATCGAACACTGAAGCTTTCTTT.